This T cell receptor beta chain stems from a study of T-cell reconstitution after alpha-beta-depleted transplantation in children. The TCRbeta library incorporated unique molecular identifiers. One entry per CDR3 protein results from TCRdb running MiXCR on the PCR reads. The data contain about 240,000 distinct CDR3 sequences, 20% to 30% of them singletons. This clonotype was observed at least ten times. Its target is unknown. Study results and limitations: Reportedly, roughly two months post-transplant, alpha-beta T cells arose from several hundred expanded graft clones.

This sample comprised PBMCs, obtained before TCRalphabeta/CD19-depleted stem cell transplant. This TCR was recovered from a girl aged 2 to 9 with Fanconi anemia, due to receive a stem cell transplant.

In DNA form, the CDR3 reads TGTGCCAGCAGCTCTATGACAGGGGGCATAGTCTACGAGCAGTACTTC. Translation gives CASSSMTGGIVYEQYF. The V and J genes are TRBV5-6 and TRBJ2-7, with 10 bases fitting TRBD1. The V and J ends lost 3 bases and 3 bases, in that order; junction bases with no gene match: 9. The CDR3 runs to 16 residues. CDR1 is SGHDT, CDR2 YYEEEE, per germline. The complete variable domain, with remaining parts taken from reference TRBV5-6 and TRBJ2-7, reads DAGVTQSPTHLIKTRGQQVTLRCSPKSGHDTVSWYQQALGQGPQFIFQYYEEEERQRGNFPDRFSGHQFPNYSSELNVNALLLGDSALYLCASSSMTGGIVYEQYFGPGTRLTVT.